This T cell receptor beta chain stems from a study of blood T cell repertoires in COVID-19 (dated by TCRdb to 2019 to 2021). With regard to the full study: The collaborator samples originated in the United States, Italy and Spain and spanned the acute and convalescent phases of COVID-19. The prospective study material was composed of cDNA or gDNA derived from T cells, B-cell-depleted T cells, or PBMCs. Nearly every sample came with metadata listing a de-identified subject ID, COVID-19 status, age in years and sex. HLA class I and class II types, where available, came from metadata supplied by the sample provider rather than from assay-based typing. The dataset comprised deeply sampled blood TCRbeta repertoires from subjects exposed to, actively infected with, or recovered from COVID-19. The samples were drawn from two sources: the first 160 participants of the ongoing ImmuneRACE study, and over 1,000 subjects contributed by 6 global collaborators. The repertoires were released in a freely available public database intended as a resource for research on the immune response to SARS-CoV-2. What the authors observed across the whole study: Clinical and demographic metadata were provided uncurated, with the amount varying by source and participant.

To note about this clone: Which antigen it targets is not known. Base qualities were left out, and no much larger clone turns up one base away.

TCRbeta CDR3 regions were amplified from genomic DNA using the immunoSEQ Assay, a bias-controlled multiplex PCR. The published analysis was carried out like this. Within the assay, amplification of reference gene primers was used to estimate how many nucleated cells each sample contained. Sequence reads were collapsed and filtered to measure the absolute abundance of every unique TCRbeta CDR3 rearrangement. Productive Simpson clonality was computed per sample as the square root of Simpson's diversity index over productive rearrangements. The table comes from immuneACCESS by way of TCRdb, which keeps in-frame sequences with V and J called. Part of the clones is missing from these tables; in studies checked, under half for an unresolved V gene and the rest for unknown reasons. For V, J and clone size, that table is used; D and trimming come from the DNA. This sample lists 97,000 or so clones; approximately 90% were detected once. Around 5.1% of the sample lies in the top ten.

Collaborating institutions collected whole blood in K2EDTA tubes following their own protocols. Collaborator samples were shipped for TCRbeta analysis as frozen whole blood, isolated PBMCs, or DNA extracted from either sample type. Source material: peripheral blood. This sequence was found in a man aged 50 to 59 with acute or convalescent COVID-19.

The CDR3 region reads CAWSARDIFSNYGYTF. In nucleotide form, the sequence is TGTGCCTGGAGTGCCAGAGACATTTTTTCTAACTATGGCTACACCTTC. The rearranged segments are TRBV30 and TRBJ1-2, with the D gene too uncertain to name. In the germline V gene (reference sequence), CDR1 corresponds to GTSNPN and CDR2 to SVGIG. Trimming removed 1 base from V and 0 bases from J, leaving 15 bases between the germline ends. Measured from the cysteine to the phenylalanine, the CDR3 is 16 residues long. The CDR3 DNA has 48 bases and is translated from base 1.